This entry is about one T cell receptor (beta chain). These data come from a study of blood T cell repertoires in COVID-19. Study-level information: The United States, Italy and Spain supplied acute and convalescent COVID-19 samples. T cells, B-cell-depleted T cells, or PBMCs provided the cDNA or gDNA that served as material.

The CDR3 sequence is 13 residues long. Germline CDR1 reads LGHDT; CDR2 reads YNNKEL (reference sequence). Trimming shortened V by 3 bases and J by 4 bases, and 9 bases separated the two germline ends. Methods used by the authors: Using reference gene primer amplification, nucleated cell counts were estimated. Sequencing was performed with immunoSEQ multiplex PCR; in TCRdb, only in-frame clones are kept and a portion is missing. Clonal size and the V and J genes are those of that table, whereas D and trimming came from the DNA. The data show fewer than 350,000 clones, 81% seen once. What was sequenced was peripheral blood. J is TRBJ1-1 and V is TRBV3-1 (or the pseudogene TRBV3-2); D is uncertain. This clonotype was obtained from a woman in her fifties or sixties with active or convalescent COVID-19. As DNA, the CDR3 is TGTGCCAGCAGCCAGGAGACGCGCACTGAAGCTTTCTTT. It encodes CASSQETRTEAFF.